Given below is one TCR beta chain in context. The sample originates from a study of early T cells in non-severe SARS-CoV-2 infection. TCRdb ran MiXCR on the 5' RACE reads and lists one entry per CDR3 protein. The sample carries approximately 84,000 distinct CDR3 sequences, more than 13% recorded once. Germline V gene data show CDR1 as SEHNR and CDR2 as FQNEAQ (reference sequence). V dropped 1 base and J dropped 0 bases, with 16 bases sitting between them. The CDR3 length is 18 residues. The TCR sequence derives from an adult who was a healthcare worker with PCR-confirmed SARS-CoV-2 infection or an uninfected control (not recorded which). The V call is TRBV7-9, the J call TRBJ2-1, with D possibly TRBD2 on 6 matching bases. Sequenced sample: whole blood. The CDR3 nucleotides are TGTGCCAGCAGCTTAGAGGTGGACTACTTCTTCTCCTACAATGAGCAGTTCTTC. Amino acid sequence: CASSLEVDYFFSYNEQFF.